This T cell receptor beta chain was documented in a study of hypomethylating agent response in myelodysplastic syndrome (dated by TCRdb to the early 2020s). With regard to the full study: Patients were treated with the hypomethylating agents azacitidine (about 75% of the 11) or decitabine (3 of 11). The most frequent mutation was TET2, found in about 45% of the 11 patients. Response was defined as complete response or hematologic improvement, and any patient who met neither criterion was considered a non-responder. Complete response or hematologic improvement was achieved by six patients, and four or five patients were classified as non-responders. The cohort was composed of several male and a couple of female myelodysplastic syndrome patients. On average the patients were approximately 72 +/- 6.3 years old, and a diploid cytogenetic profile was seen most often.

T-cell subsets were not sorted, and bulk bone marrow was analyzed instead. Immunosequencing of the TCR beta CDR3 regions was performed on bone marrow from eleven to twelve myelodysplastic syndrome patients before and after hypomethylating agent therapy. Each patient contributed a baseline bone marrow plus two to three bone marrows at different post-treatment timepoints for longitudinal repertoire tracking. Whole bone marrow served as the source for genomic DNA extraction, with DNA quality checked using TapeStation, NanoDrop OneC and PicoGreen assays. The study at large found these results: Novel clonotypes were found to emerge more often in responders, whereas more contracted clonotypes were observed in non-responders after treatment. A possible recognition of novel MDS antigens by the shared GLIPH2 clusters was not confirmed and needs experimental validation. Richness, rarefaction diversity and clonality did not change significantly after hypomethylating agent treatment, across all patients or within response groups. Only ten to twelve patients were analyzed, so the study cohort was small. Because the healthy control donors and the MDS patients were not matched by age, the comparison between MDS and healthy samples could have been affected.

The CDR3 runs 15 residues from the cysteine to the phenylalanine. Just the 45-base CDR3 DNA is kept, in frame starting at base 1. V gives up 4 bases and J gives up 0 bases, and the segment between their germline ends measures 10 bases. On this clone: Its recognized antigen is unknown. Per-base qualities were not stored, and no clone one base away is much larger.

The library was produced with the immunoSEQ multiplex PCR assay. Survey resolution was applied, with two replicates of around 200 ng each being run for a total of around 400 ng of DNA per sample. The hsTCRB kit detected rearranged TCRB sequences in genomic DNA using multiplex PCR primers targeting V and J genes. The CDR3 region was amplified in a first PCR of approximately 30 cycles using the QIAGEN Multiplex PCR Kit. An 8-cycle second PCR added sample barcodes and Illumina adapters to each replicate. Pooled libraries were quantified using a QuantStudio 6 and the KAPA library quantification kit. About 15 pM of pooled libraries was sequenced on an Illumina MiSeq using 156-cycle single-end reads and a 15-cycle index read. The published analysis was carried out like this. Of approximately 180,000 unique clonotypes, about 1.6% were flagged by VDJdb annotation as previously reported viral-epitope-specific. Raw reads were processed into normalized, annotated TCRB repertoires with the immunoSEQ Data Assistant and immunoSEQ Analyzer. BioAnalyzer and version 0.6.5 of the immunarch R package were the tools used for clonotype analysis. Every repertoire was downsampled to the clone count of the smallest repertoire before richness was estimated. Fisher's exact tests classified clonotypes as expanded, contracted or novel, with novel meaning zero frequency before treatment. Significantly changed CDR3 beta sequences were clustered with GLIPH2 using simulation_depth=1000 and kmer_min_depth=3, and CDR3s shorter than five residues were excluded. Entries here come from immuneACCESS through TCRdb and include only in-frame sequences with V and J called. Some clones fail to appear in such tables; in the studies checked, an unresolved V gene covers under half of the shortfall, and the cause of the remainder is unknown. The V and J calls and clone size were taken over from that table, and D and trimming were inferred from the DNA. Recorded for this sample are approximately 5,500 clones; about 80% of them occurred a single time. The ten biggest clones cover approximately 9.9% of the sample.

The chain couples TRBV23-1 to TRBJ1-5; 6 matching bases give a weak D call of TRBD1. TRBV23-1 is treated as an ORF (open reading frame) with a function not yet certain. Source: bone marrow, taken before or after starting hypomethylating agent treatment for myelodysplastic syndrome (not recorded which). The clonotype originates from a human donor with myelodysplastic syndrome. The nucleotides are TGCGCCAGCAGTCTGAGGGGGTATAGCAATCAGCCCCAGCATTTT. Its amino acids are CASSLRGYSNQPQHF.